This T cell receptor (beta chain) is from a study of Ad26.COV2.S vaccination and SARS-CoV-2 variants (dated by TCRdb to the early 2020s). Background for the entire study: Donors in the vaccine arm were drawn from COV1001, a multicentre, randomized, double-blind, placebo-controlled phase I-IIa trial testing Ad26.COV2.S in healthy adults. Ad26.COV2.S was administered intramuscularly at 5 x 10^10 or 1 x 10^11 viral particles, either as a single shot or as two shots given 56 days apart. Sequencing of the TCRbeta repertoire served to evaluate the specificity and breadth of SARS-CoV-2-reactive T cell receptors following Ad26.COV2.S vaccination. The TCR-sequenced set comprised about 32 samples: around 20 Ad26.COV2.S vaccine recipients, 5 placebo recipients and 8 SARS-CoV-2 convalescent individuals. Trial participants were randomized into five groups of five, in which low-dose or high-dose Ad26.COV2.S was given once or twice, or placebo was given on both occasions. Investigators remained blinded to trial group allocation during experiments and outcome assessment.

Taken with the paper, the label for treatment or condition translates to: about 20 received Ad26.COV2.S at low or high dose, single or two shots; about five received placebo; per-sample allocation not given. For vaccine and placebo recipients, the sequenced repertoires came from samples collected on day 63 after the first injection. Cohort 1b enrolled roughly 25 adults aged 18-55 years at a single site in Boston, USA, between 29 July and 7 August 2020. Ad26.COV2.S was a replication-incompetent adenovirus type 26 vector expressing a prefusion-stabilized SARS-CoV-2 spike protein from the original Wuhan strain. The immunoSEQ Assay was the method used to sequence TCRbeta CDR3 regions. After extraction, genomic DNA underwent amplification by bias-controlled multiplex PCR, followed by high-throughput sequencing. As for the authors' bioinformatics: To quantify the absolute abundance of every unique TCRbeta CDR3 region, sequences were collapsed and filtered. Usable DNA was measured by amplifying reference genes present in all nucleated cells, and TCRbeta template counts were normalized to that usable DNA to estimate T cell fraction. Repertoire TCRs were annotated as SARS-CoV-2-specific by exact matching of V gene, CDR3 amino acid sequence and J gene to a known reactive TCR set. The reference SARS-CoV-2 TCR set was obtained from MIRA and was filtered for enrichment in COVID-19-positive ImmuneCODE repertoires, whereby public or cross-reactive TCRs were removed. Based on the MIRA antigens, annotated TCRs were further analysed at the level of specific ORF or position within ORF. Breadth was defined as annotated unique rearrangements over total unique productive rearrangements; depth was the summed frequency of those rearrangements. Group comparisons of TCR breadth used two-sided Wilcoxon rank-sum tests. What TCRdb holds here is the immuneACCESS table cut down to in-frame rearrangements. Part of the clones is not present; checked against another copy, under half of the missing clones reflect an unresolved V gene, and the others are unexplained. That table supplies the V and J calls and clone size; D and trimming were determined from the DNA. Recorded for this sample are 320,000 or so clones; roughly nine tenths of them occurred a single time. The biggest ten clones account for around 5.5% of the sample.

Broader findings and caveats from the paper: After vaccination, substantial breadth of spike-specific CD8+ and CD4+ T cell responses was reported. Non-spike TCR breadth was comparable between vaccine and placebo recipients, consistent with the vaccine containing only spike. The study lacked the statistical power to compare responses across vaccine doses or regimens. The authors noted that the TCR breadth and depth analyses may have underestimated total T cell responses. Higher spike-specific TCR breadth was observed in Ad26.COV2.S recipients than in placebo recipients (P = 0.0014).

The CDR3 runs 15 amino acids, cysteine and phenylalanine included. The kept DNA is CDR3 alone, 45 bases in frame from the first base. CDR1 and CDR2 were assigned from the germline V gene as SGDLS and YYNGEE. The junction shows trimming of 4 bases on V and 4 bases on J, and the gene matches do not reach 7 bases of it. Note on this clone: Its cognate antigen has yet to be identified. Base qualities are missing; no much larger clone stands one base away.

The sample consisted of peripheral blood, taken in a trial of Ad26.COV2.S vaccine versus placebo. In this chain, TRBV9 is recombined with TRBJ1-5; 8 bases in between match TRBD1. The clonotype comes from a person between 18 and 65 years old who received the Ad26.COV2.S COVID-19 vaccine or a placebo. Here is the DNA: TGTGCCAGCAGCCTCGGGACAGGCATTAATCAGCCCCAGCATTTT. It is translated as CASSLGTGINQPQHF.